These 15 T cell receptor beta chains were all obtained from the same sample, sequenced in a study of CXCR3-negative and CXCR3-positive naive CD8 T cells. Study-wide results and limits: Naive cells positive for CXCR3 carried more hydrophobic TRB CDR3s than CXCR3-negative ones.

No antigens are known for them. Libraries were UMI-labeled 5' RACE TRB cDNA. TCRdb reprocessed the 5' RACE reads, with one entry per CDR3 protein and no DNA. The table for this sample gives roughly 80,000 distinct CDR3 sequences. The specimen was naive CXCR3+ CD8+ T cells from blood. Noted subset: CD45RO-CCR7+CD27+CD95- naive CD8+ T cells expressing CXCR3 (TNR3+). The receptors derive from a human donor in good health. Some clones in this sample may be carry-over from other donors' samples.

The chain has TRBV7-2 and TRBJ1-3; TCRdb's assignment of TRBD1 cannot be checked, as there is no DNA. Germline loops: CDR1 SGHTA, CDR2 FQGNSA. This CDR3 region has 15 residues. The CDR3 loop reads CASSSDRGGGNTIYF.

This chain links TRBV5-5 with TRBJ2-7; TCRdb lists TRBD1, though no DNA is available to test this call. Germline loops: CDR1 SGHKS, CDR2 YYEKEE (reference sequence). CDR3 length equals 14 residues. The CDR3 sequence is CASSKSFGGYEQYF.

The chain joins TRBV5-1 to TRBJ1-3; lacking DNA, the TRBD1 call made by TCRdb goes unchecked. In germline, CDR1 is SGHRS, CDR2 YFSETQ. This CDR3 comprises 16 residues. The CDR3 here is CASSLDWGLSGNTIYF.

The chain uses TRBV29-1 and TRBJ2-1; no DNA is available, so the TRBD1 call from TCRdb remains unchecked. Germline CDR1 SQVTM, CDR2 ANQGSEA. The CDR3 is 15 residues long. This chain's CDR3 is CSVNLPGTAYNEQFF.

This chain links TRBV5-1 with TRBJ2-7; the TCRdb D gene call, TRBD1, has no DNA to confirm it. CDR1 SGHRS and CDR2 YFSETQ come from the germline V gene. The CDR3 is 13 residues long. This chain's CDR3 is CASRVGTAYEQYF.

This chain uses TRBV11-2 with TRBJ2-1; the D call from TCRdb, TRBD2, cannot be confirmed without DNA. The germline gives CDR1 SGHAT, CDR2 FQNNGV. CDR3 size: 17 residues. The CDR3 loop reads CASSSREAGLAGKRQFF. Full variable domain (missing parts from reference TRBV11-2 and TRBJ2-1): EAGVAQSPRYKIIEKRQSVAFWCNPISGHATLYWYQQILGQGPKLLIQFQNNGVVDDSQLPKDRFSAERLKGVDSTLKIQPAKLEDSAVYLCASSSREAGLAGKRQFFGPGTRLTVL.

The chain combines TRBV29-1 with TRBJ2-7; TCRdb returns TRBD1, unconfirmable since there is no DNA. This CDR3 spans 14 amino acids. The germline V gene has CDR1 SQVTM and CDR2 ANQGSEA. CDR3 sequence: CSVEERGQTYEQYF.

The J gene is TRBJ2-7, the V gene TRBV7-6. Germline V gene sequence: CDR1 SGHVS, CDR2 FNYEAQ. The CDR3 length is 14 residues. The CDR3: CASSLGGSTYEQYF. Full variable domain (missing parts from reference TRBV7-6 and TRBJ2-7): GAGVSQSPRYKVTKRGQDVALRCDPISGHVSLYWYRQALGQGPEFLTYFNYEAQQDKSGLPNDRFSAERPEGSISTLTIQRTEQRDSAMYRCASSLGGSTYEQYFGPGTRLTVT.

The chain carries TRBV28 and TRBJ1-2. The germline CDR1 and CDR2 sequences are MDHEN and SYDVKM. The CDR3 contains 13 residues. CDR3 in amino acids: CASSFGTAYGYTF.

The chain couples TRBV7-2 to TRBJ2-3; TCRdb proposes TRBD1, but this gene call is untestable without DNA. CDR1 is SGHTA, CDR2 FQGNSA, per germline. The CDR3 is made up of 16 amino acids. CDR3 region: CASSPEGERSTDTQYF. The variable domain in full, completed from reference TRBV7-2 and TRBJ2-3, reads GAGVSQSPSNKVTEKGKDVELRCDPISGHTALYWYRQSLGQGLEFLIYFQGNSAPDKSGLPSDRFSAERTGGSVSTLTIQRTQQEDSAVYLCASSPEGERSTDTQYFGPGTRLTVL.

This chain connects TRBV29-1 to TRBJ2-3. Germline V gene data show CDR1 as SQVTM and CDR2 as ANQGSEA. The CDR3 loop spans 12 amino acids. The CDR3 sequence is CSVGQRTDTQYF.

V is TRBV19 and J is TRBJ2-1. This CDR3 spans 12 amino acids. The V gene's germline CDR1 is LNHDA and CDR2 SQIVND (reference sequence). The CDR3 spells CASSYIYNEQFF.

The chain combines TRBV9 with TRBJ1-2; the TCRdb call, TRBD1, lacks DNA for checking. CDR3 length equals 15 residues. Germline CDR1 is SGDLS and CDR2 is YYNGEE. This CDR3 is CASSVASQGSYGYTF.

CDR3 loop: CASSWGPPNYGYTF. V and J are TRBV5-1 and TRBJ1-2. CDR1 is SGHRS, CDR2 YFSETQ, per germline. The length of the CDR3 is 14 residues.

This CDR3 is CSVSEGEGHEQYF. The J gene is TRBJ2-7, the V gene TRBV29-1; TCRdb lists TRBD2, though no DNA is available to test this call. CDR1 is SQVTM and CDR2 is ANQGSEA in the germline V gene. The CDR3 sequence is 13 residues long.